Each of the 19 T cell receptor beta chains below was sequenced from the same sample in a study of CD8 T cells in Susac syndrome. After extraction with the RNeasy kit, about 0.5 to 1 ug of the RNA was reverse transcribed using random hexamers. Using its own MiXCR run on the immunoSEQ multiplex PCR reads, TCRdb lists one record per CDR3 protein. The sample has about 200,000 distinct CDR3 sequences, 90% to 95% seen once. Sequences were obtained from CD4+ T cells from PBMCs. The origin of the receptors is a human donor with Susac syndrome.

V is TRBV6-5 and J is TRBJ2-7; 14 bases are a match to TRBD2. CDR1 MNHEY and CDR2 SVGAGI come from the germline V gene. The CDR3 is made up of 16 amino acids. V gave up 4 bases and J gave up 4 bases; unmatched junction bases: 6. This CDR3 is CASSSSGTSGSYEQYF. For the CDR3, the DNA is TGTGCCAGCAGTTCGTCCGGGACTAGCGGGAGTTACGAGCAGTACTTC.

The chain couples TRBV18 to TRBJ1-2; possible D gene TRBD1, 5 bases. The CDR3 has 13 residues. Germline V gene lookup returns CDR1 KGHSH and CDR2 LQKENI. Between the trimmed V and J ends, which lost 3 bases and 4 bases, there was a span of 9 bases. The CDR3 reads CASSPPGGYGYTF. The DNA of the CDR3 is TGTGCCAGCTCACCGCCCGGGGGCTATGGCTACACCTTC.

V and J are TRBV20-1 and TRBJ1-1; D might be TRBD1 (5 bases). Trimming removed 0 bases at V and 1 base at J, with 9 bases between. The CDR3 length is 14 residues. The germline V gene has CDR1 DFQATT and CDR2 SNEGSKA (reference sequence). In DNA, the CDR3 is TGCAGTGCTAGAGAGGGTAGGGGGAACACTGAAGCTTTCTTT. This sequence encodes CSAREGRGNTEAFF.

J is TRBJ1-1 and V is TRBV20-1, with 7 bases that match TRBD1. V lost 6 bases and J lost 2; bases outside the gene matches: 9. CDR3 size: 14 residues. Germline values: CDR1 DFQATT, CDR2 SNEGSKA (reference sequence). The CDR3 is CSALGDSFNTEAFF. DNA for the CDR3: TGCAGTGCCCTCGGGGACAGCTTTAACACTGAAGCTTTCTTT.

The chain couples TRBV18 to TRBJ1-6; TRBD1 matches 8 bases. The germline gives CDR1 KGHSH, CDR2 LQKENI. Trimming removed 4 bases from V and 5 bases from J; junction bases left unmatched: 19. This CDR3 is built from 20 residues. CDR3 DNA: TGTGCCAGCTCACTGTACCGGGACAGGCTTCAGCGGGGGGATAATTCACCCCTCCACTTT. Protein: CASSLYRDRLQRGDNSPLHF.

This clonotype was recorded a few times. The chain recombines TRBV7-8 with TRBJ2-7; TRBD2 aligns across 14 bases. V shed 4 bases, J shed 0 bases, and the junction held 11 bases outside the gene matches. Looked up from germline, CDR1 is SGHVS and CDR2 is FQNEAQ. CDR3 length equals 19 residues. DNA of the CDR3: TGTGCCAGCAGCTCACCGGGACTAGCGGGGGCCAAATCCTCCTACGAGCAGTACTTC. Translating it yields CASSSPGLAGAKSSYEQYF. Drawing the rest from reference TRBV7-8 and TRBJ2-7, the complete variable domain is GAGVSQSPRYKVAKRGQDVALRCDPISGHVSLFWYQQALGQGPEFLTYFQNEAQLDKSGLPSDRFFAERPEGSVSTLKIQRTQQEDSAVYLCASSSPGLAGAKSSYEQYFGPGTRLTVT.

The chain employs TRBV15 and TRBJ2-3, with D uncertain. This CDR3 has 15 residues. Germline V CDR1 and CDR2: LNHNV, YYDKDF (reference sequence). The V gene lost 0 bases and the J gene lost 0 bases, with 7 bases spanning the gap. CDR3 nucleotide sequence: TGTGCCACCAGCAGAGATAGCCCGAGCACAGATACGCAGTATTTT. This codes for CATSRDSPSTDTQYF.

The sample holds one count of this clonotype. J is TRBJ2-5 and V is TRBV6-5, with D uncertain. Germline CDR1 is MNHEY and CDR2 is SVGAGI. V was shortened by 0 bases and J by 5 bases, with 16 bases between the two germline ends. The CDR3 spans 16 residues. The CDR3, as DNA: TGTGCCAGCAGTTACTCGAGGTGGGGTTATCAGGAGACCCAGTACTTC. Protein product: CASSYSRWGYQETQYF.

The chain is built from TRBV9 and TRBJ2-6; a possible D gene is TRBD1 (5 bases). Germline CDR1 SGDLS, CDR2 YYNGEE. V was clipped by 1 base and J by 2 bases, with 10 bases between them. The CDR3 runs to 16 residues. This CDR3 is CASSVQGKAGANVLTF. The CDR3 nucleotides are TGTGCCAGCAGCGTACAGGGAAAGGCTGGGGCCAACGTCCTGACTTTC.

V usage is TRBV29-1 and J usage is TRBJ2-5; D uncertain. Trimming stripped 7 bases from V and 1 base from J, with 10 bases between. Germline loops: CDR1 SQVTM, CDR2 ANQGSEA. The CDR3 has 12 amino acids. DNA for the CDR3: TGCAGCGGTCTAATTACCCAAGAGACCCAGTACTTC. This gives the protein CSGLITQETQYF.

This chain joins TRBV20-1 and TRBJ2-5; 9 bases line up with TRBD2. The CDR3 is made up of 17 amino acids. Germline V CDR1 and CDR2: DFQATT, SNEGSKA (reference sequence). V lost 0 bases, J lost 9 bases, and 17 bases stayed unmatched. The CDR3 sequence is CSARDPPSPSGKKAQYF. CDR3 sequence (DNA): TGCAGTGCTAGAGATCCCCCCAGTCCTAGCGGGAAAAAAGCCCAGTACTTC.

The chain couples TRBV6-4 to TRBJ1-2; the D gene is possibly TRBD1 (5 bases). Germline-derived CDR1 and CDR2 are MRHNA and SNTAGT. V lost 0 bases and J 6 bases, leaving 41 bases between the germline ends. This CDR3 has 24 residues. CDR3 in DNA: TGTGCCAGCAGTGACTCGAATTGGGGCCAAAACCGGGACTTGGGGAGGATTTGCGGCCATGGCTACACCTTC. It is translated as CASSDSNWGQNRDLGRICGHGYTF.

The V gene is TRBV7-9, the J gene TRBJ2-3, with D tentatively TRBD1 (5 bases). Germline assignment: CDR1 SEHNR and CDR2 FQNEAQ (reference sequence). The CDR3 loop spans 15 amino acids. V dropped 5 bases and J dropped 2 bases, with 14 bases sitting between them. This CDR3 is CASSTQDKYTDTQYF. The CDR3 region has the DNA TGTGCCAGCAGCACCCAGGACAAATACACAGATACGCAGTATTTT. The whole variable domain, filled in from reference TRBV7-9 and TRBJ2-3, reads DTGVSQNPRHKITKRGQNVTFRCDPISEHNRLYWYRQTLGQGPEFLTYFQNEAQLEKSRLLSDRFSAERPKGSFSTLEIQRTEQGDSAMYLCASSTQDKYTDTQYFGPGTRLTVL.

V gene TRBV9 combines with J gene TRBJ2-1, with D tentatively TRBD1 or TRBD2 (5 bases each). Germline values: CDR1 SGDLS, CDR2 YYNGEE. The CDR3 is 16 residues long. V was cut by 2 bases and J by 3 bases, with 15 bases left in between. The CDR3 loop is CASSVLQGPSYNEQFF. CDR3 bases: TGTGCCAGCAGCGTCCTTCAGGGACCTAGCTACAATGAGCAGTTCTTC.

V is TRBV7-2 and J is TRBJ2-3, with D tentatively TRBD2 (6 bases). The germline CDR1 and CDR2 sequences are SGHTA and FQGNSA. Trimming shortened V by 6 bases and J by 3 bases, and 10 bases separated the two germline ends. This CDR3 has 13 residues. The CDR3 DNA follows: TGTGCCAGCAGTGATAGCGGAACAGATACGCAGTATTTT. It translates to CASSDSGTDTQYF.

This clonotype was seen a few times. The chain carries TRBV6-5 and TRBJ2-5; 8 bases are shared with TRBD1. The CDR3 is made up of 14 amino acids. Germline CDR1 MNHEY, CDR2 SVGAGI. V lost 2 bases to trimming and J lost 5 bases; unmatched junction nucleotides: 4. CDR3 loop: CASSYDRGGETQYF. CDR3 DNA: TGTGCCAGCAGTTACGACAGGGGCGGGGAGACCCAGTACTTC.

The V call is TRBV1, the J call TRBJ2-7; the DNA was not used to check the table's D call, TRBD2. TRBV1 is given as a pseudogene. The CDR3 is 18 residues long. The CDR3 region has the DNA TGCACCAGCAGCCAAGATCGGGTCTCGCGGGAGGTGATCTACGAGCAGTACTTC. Translating it yields CTSSQDRVSREVIYEQYF.

The chain combines TRBV5-1 with TRBJ2-1; D gene unclear. This CDR3 comprises 12 residues. Germline V CDR1 and CDR2: SGHRS, YFSETQ. Between the trimmed V and J ends, which lost 1 base and 11 bases, there was a span of 10 bases. In nucleotides, the CDR3 is TGCGCCAGCAGCTTGTCTGCCTCACAGCAGTTCTTC. Its translation is CASSLSASQQFF.

The chain has TRBV27 and TRBJ1-6; 9 bases fit TRBD1. CDR3 size: 18 residues. J gave up 10 bases and V 6 bases, and 19 bases lay outside the gene matches. The V gene's germline CDR1 is MNHEY and CDR2 SMNVEV (reference sequence). The CDR3 reads CASRHAGTGIPLQSPLHF. The CDR3, as DNA: TGTGCCAGCAGACATGCCGGGACAGGGATTCCACTTCAATCACCCCTCCACTTT.